This TCR beta chain derives from a study of blood T cell repertoires in COVID-19 (dated by TCRdb to about 2020). A note on the overall study: The collaborator samples originated in the United States, Italy and Spain and spanned the acute and convalescent phases of COVID-19. The repertoires were made available in a free public database intended to serve as a resource for research on the immune response to SARS-CoV-2. The material from the prospective study consisted of cDNA or gDNA derived from T cells, B-cell-depleted T cells, or PBMCs. The dataset comprised deeply sampled blood TCRbeta repertoires from subjects exposed to, actively infected with, or recovered from COVID-19. The samples were drawn from two sources: the first 160 participants of the ongoing ImmuneRACE study, and 950 to 1,500 subjects contributed by 6 global collaborators. HLA class I and class II types, where available, came from metadata supplied by the sample provider rather than from assay-based typing. Sample metadata almost always included a de-identified subject ID, COVID-19 status, age in years and sex. What the work shows at the level of the full study, not this receptor alone: Clinical and demographic metadata were provided uncurated, with the amount varying by source and participant.

This clone was counted only a few times. Which antigen it targets is not known. Base quality data are lacking; no much larger clone is found one base away. TCRbeta CDR3 regions were amplified from genomic DNA using the immunoSEQ Assay, a bias-controlled multiplex PCR. Processing in the source paper ran as follows. Within the assay, amplification of reference gene primers was used to estimate how many nucleated cells each sample contained. Sequence reads were collapsed and filtered to measure the absolute abundance of every unique TCRbeta CDR3 rearrangement. For each sample, productive Simpson clonality was calculated as the square root of Simpson's diversity index across productive rearrangements. TCRdb limited this immuneACCESS table to in-frame rearrangements with V and J called. A share of clones is missing; checked studies link under half to unresolved V genes, and the rest is unexplained. Clonal size and the V and J genes are those of that table, whereas D and trimming came from the DNA. A total of 130,000 or so clones appear in this sample, 80% to 90% of them only once. The ten largest clonotypes hold about 6.3% of the sample.

CDR3 length: 14 amino acids, cysteine to phenylalanine. The only DNA kept is the CDR3, 42 bases in frame from the first base. Here V drops 6 bases and J drops 3 bases, and the junction holds 7 bases not matched to any gene. Looking up the germline V gene (reference sequence) yields CDR1 MNHEY and CDR2 SMNVEV. Each collaborating institution followed its own protocols to collect whole blood in K2EDTA tubes. For TCRbeta analysis, collaborator samples were shipped as frozen whole blood, as isolated PBMCs, or as DNA extracted from either sample type. What was sequenced was peripheral blood. This chain is built from TRBV27 and TRBJ1-1, and 7 bases in between align with TRBD1. The TCR sequence derives from a man older than 75 with active or convalescent COVID-19. The CDR3 protein is CASRLVDRDTEAFF. The sequence in DNA is TGTGCCAGCAGGCTGGTCGACAGGGACACTGAAGCTTTCTTT.